The source of this TCR beta chain is a study of blood T cells in healthy people across ages. The CDR3 loop spans 16 amino acids. The germline V gene encodes CDR1 LNHNV and CDR2 YYDKDF (reference sequence). Germline trimming cut 0 bases from V and 3 bases from J; bases unmatched to any gene: 3. Sample-barcoded 5' priming and a J-beta primer mix drove a second PCR of roughly 6 to 12 cycles. TCRdb recomputed calls from the 5' RACE reads with MiXCR, one row per CDR3 protein. The sample lists 700,000 to 850,000 distinct CDR3 sequences, roughly 40% seen once, with 10% to 15% in the top ten. There are a few counts of this clonotype.

The rearrangement links TRBV15 to TRBJ2-3, with 10 positions matching TRBD2. The sample consisted of blood. The sequence was collected from a man aged 18-30 years in good health. The CDR3 sequence: CATSREGGLATDTQYF. The DNA of the CDR3 is TGTGCCACCAGCAGAGAAGGGGGACTAGCGACAGATACGCAGTATTTT.